Below, one TCR beta chain is given with its context. The target antigen is unknown. The CDR3 has 13 residues. Trimming left V 6 bases short and J 7 bases short, with 16 bases between. Germline CDR1 MNHEY, CDR2 SVGAGI. Expressed TCRB transcripts were sequenced, since all the RNA that had been isolated was reverse transcribed. TCRdb's table, derived via immunoSEQ multiplex PCR, lists solely in-frame clones and lacks some. The sample has 100,000 to 150,000 clones; 17% are singletons. This record belongs to a study of beta chain features in type 1 diabetes. Study context: Taken together, all samples contributed some 100 million examined sorted cells.

General study points: Patients' naive, central memory and Treg TCRB repertoires seemed closer to one another than those of healthy donors. Lower insertion and higher deletion counts appeared at VDJ junctions in type 1 diabetes patients. TCRB CDR3 length was moderately but significantly reduced in all four CD4+ subsets of Type 1 diabetes patients. PCR might favor shorter templates, equally in patients and controls.

The chain couples TRBV6-5 to TRBJ2-7; D is possibly TRBD1 (5 bases). Sequencing used central memory CD4+ T cells from blood. The receptor comes from a man aged 18-30 years with type 1 diabetes. The CDR3 here is CASSPGQTREQYF. The DNA of the CDR3 is TGTGCCAGCAGCCCCGGACAAACCAGAGAGCAGTACTTC.